This record covers a single T cell receptor beta chain. This specimen belongs to a study of blood T cell repertoires in COVID-19. Study in general: Sites across the United States, Italy and Spain contributed samples from acute and convalescent COVID-19. The analysed material was cDNA or gDNA that came from T cells, B-cell-depleted T cells, or PBMCs.

Original data processing: Scientists estimated how many nucleated cells there were by amplifying reference gene primers. Data came from immunoSEQ multiplex PCR; TCRdb stores just in-frame clones and leaves some out. The D gene and trimming were derived from the DNA, and the V and J assignments and clone size from that table. The profile covers some 41,000 clones, with about four fifths appearing a single time and around 4.4% taken by the ten largest. CDR1 is LGHNA and CDR2 is YNFKEQ in the germline V gene. The CDR3 runs 16 residues. V was trimmed by 0 bases and J by 2 bases, leaving 13 bases between them.

The chain couples TRBV4-2 to TRBJ1-2; D is perhaps TRBD1 (5 bases). This TCR derives from a woman aged 65 to 85 with acute or convalescent COVID-19. The sample was peripheral blood. This CDR3 is CASSQDSRSGNYGYTF. The CDR3 DNA is TGTGCCAGCAGCCAAGACTCAAGGTCAGGGAACTATGGCTACACCTTC.